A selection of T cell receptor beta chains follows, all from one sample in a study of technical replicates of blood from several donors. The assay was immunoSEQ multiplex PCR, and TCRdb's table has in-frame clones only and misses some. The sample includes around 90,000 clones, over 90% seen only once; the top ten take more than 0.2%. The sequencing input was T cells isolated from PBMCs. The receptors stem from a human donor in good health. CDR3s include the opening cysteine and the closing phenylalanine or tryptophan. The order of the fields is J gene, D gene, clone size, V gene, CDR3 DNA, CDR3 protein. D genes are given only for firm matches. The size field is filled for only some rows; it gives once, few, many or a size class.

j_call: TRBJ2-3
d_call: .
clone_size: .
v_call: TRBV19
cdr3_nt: TGTGCCAGTAGGAACGACAGAAGAGATACGCAGTATTTT
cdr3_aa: CASRNDRRDTQYF

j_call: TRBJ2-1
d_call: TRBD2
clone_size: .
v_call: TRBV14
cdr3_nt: TGTGCCAGCAGCCAACAGGGACTATTCTACAATGAGCAGTTCTTC
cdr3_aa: CASSQQGLFYNEQFF

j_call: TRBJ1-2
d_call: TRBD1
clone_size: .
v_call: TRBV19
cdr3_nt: TGTGCCAGTAGTAAGCCAGGGGGCTTCGGCTATGGCTACACCTTC
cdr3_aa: CASSKPGGFGYGYTF

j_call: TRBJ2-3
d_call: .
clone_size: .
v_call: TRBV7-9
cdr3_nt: TGTGCCAGCAGCAAATCCACTAGACCCGATACGCAGTATTTT
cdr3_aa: CASSKSTRPDTQYF

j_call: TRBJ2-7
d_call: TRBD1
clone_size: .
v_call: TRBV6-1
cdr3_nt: TGTGCCAGCAACGACAGGGCCCAAAGATACGAGCAGTACTTC
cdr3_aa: CASNDRAQRYEQYF

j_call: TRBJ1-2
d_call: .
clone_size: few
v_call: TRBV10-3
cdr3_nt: TGTGCCATCAGTGAGTTAACGGAGGGCTACACCTTC
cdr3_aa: CAISELTEGYTF

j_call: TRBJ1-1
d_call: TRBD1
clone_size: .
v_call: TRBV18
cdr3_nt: TGTGCCAGCTCAATTGGGACAGGGACGAACACTGAAGCTTTCTTT
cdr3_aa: CASSIGTGTNTEAFF

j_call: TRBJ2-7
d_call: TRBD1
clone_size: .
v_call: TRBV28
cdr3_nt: TGTGCCAGCAAGAAGGGACAGGGCTACGAGCAGTACTTC
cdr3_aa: CASKKGQGYEQYF

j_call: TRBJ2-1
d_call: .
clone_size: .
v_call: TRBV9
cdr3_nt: TGTGCCAGCAGCGTAGGGCAGGGGTCCTACAATGAGCAGTTCTTC
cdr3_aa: CASSVGQGSYNEQFF

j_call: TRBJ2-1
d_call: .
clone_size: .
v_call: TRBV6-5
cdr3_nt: TGTGCCAGCAGTTACTCCCACTCCTACAATGAGCAGTTCTTC
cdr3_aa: CASSYSHSYNEQFF

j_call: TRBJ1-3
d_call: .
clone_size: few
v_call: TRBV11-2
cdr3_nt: TGTGCCAGCAGCTTACGGGGGGTAACCATGCGGGGCTCTGGAAACACCATATATTTT
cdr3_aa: CASSLRGVTMRGSGNTIYF

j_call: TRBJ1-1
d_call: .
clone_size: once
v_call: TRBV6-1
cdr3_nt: TGTGCCAGCCTTTTTAATCGGAACACTGAAGCTTTCTTT
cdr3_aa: CASLFNRNTEAFF

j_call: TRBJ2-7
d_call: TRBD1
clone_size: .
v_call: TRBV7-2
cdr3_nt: TGTGCCAGCAGCTTAGTGGACAGGCTCCACGAGCAGTACTTC
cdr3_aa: CASSLVDRLHEQYF

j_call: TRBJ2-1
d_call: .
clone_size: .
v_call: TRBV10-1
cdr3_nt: TGCGCCAGCAGGGCTACAGGGACCTCCTACAATGAGCAGTTCTTC
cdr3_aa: CASRATGTSYNEQFF

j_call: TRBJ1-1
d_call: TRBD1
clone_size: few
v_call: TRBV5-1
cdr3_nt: TGCGCCAGCAGCTGGGACAGGGGGAACACTGAAGCTTTCTTT
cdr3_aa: CASSWDRGNTEAFF

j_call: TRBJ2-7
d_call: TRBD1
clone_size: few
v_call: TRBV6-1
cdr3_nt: TGTGCCAGCATACATACCGGACAGGGGCGGGACGAGCAGTACTTC
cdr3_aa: CASIHTGQGRDEQYF

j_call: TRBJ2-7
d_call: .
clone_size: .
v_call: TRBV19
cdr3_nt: TGTGCCAGTAGTACGTACAGTGAGCAGTACTTC
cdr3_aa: CASSTYSEQYF

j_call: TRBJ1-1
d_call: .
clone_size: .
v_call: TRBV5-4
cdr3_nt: TGTGCCAGCAGATTGGCCGGGAACACTGAAGCTTTCTTT
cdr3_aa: CASRLAGNTEAFF

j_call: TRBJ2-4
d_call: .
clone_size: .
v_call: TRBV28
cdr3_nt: TGTGCCAGCAATACCCTGGGCCAAAACATTCAGTACTTC
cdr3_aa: CASNTLGQNIQYF

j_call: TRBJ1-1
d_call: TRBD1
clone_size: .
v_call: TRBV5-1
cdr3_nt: TGCGCCAGCAGCTTGGGCGTCGTTCAGGGGGCATCTGAAGCTTTCTTT
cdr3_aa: CASSLGVVQGASEAFF

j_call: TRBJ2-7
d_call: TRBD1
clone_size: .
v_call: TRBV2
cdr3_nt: TGTGCCAGCAGGCCAGGGGGCGCTTCCGAGCAGTACTTC
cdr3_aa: CASRPGGASEQYF

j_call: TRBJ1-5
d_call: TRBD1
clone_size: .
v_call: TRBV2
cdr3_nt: TGTGCCAGCAGTGAGTCGCTCGAGGGACAGCCTAATCAGCCCCAGCATTTT
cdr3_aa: CASSESLEGQPNQPQHF

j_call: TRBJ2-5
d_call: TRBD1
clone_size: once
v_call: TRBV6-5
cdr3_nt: TGTGCCAGCAGTAGATGGGGACAGGGGCAAGAGACCCAGTACTTC
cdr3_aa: CASSRWGQGQETQYF

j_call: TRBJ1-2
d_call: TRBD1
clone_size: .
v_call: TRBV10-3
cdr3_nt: TGTGCCATCAGTCGGGGACAGGGGGTATATGGCTACACCTTC
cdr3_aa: CAISRGQGVYGYTF

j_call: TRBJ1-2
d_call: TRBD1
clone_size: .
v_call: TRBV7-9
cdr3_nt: TGTGCCAGCAGCAAAGGGACTGACAGGGCGGGTGGCTACACCTTC
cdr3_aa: CASSKGTDRAGGYTF

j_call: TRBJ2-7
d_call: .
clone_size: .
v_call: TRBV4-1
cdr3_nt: TGCGCCAGCAGCCATGATCGGGACTACGAGCAGTACTTC
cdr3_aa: CASSHDRDYEQYF

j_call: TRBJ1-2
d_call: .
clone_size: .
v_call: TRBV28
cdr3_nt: TGTGCCAGCAGCCTCCCGGACACTGGCTACACCTTC
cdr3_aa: CASSLPDTGYTF

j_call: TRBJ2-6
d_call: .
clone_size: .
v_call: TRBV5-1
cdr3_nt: TGCGCCAGCAGCCCTCCCCTCCAAGCCACTGGGGCCAACGTCCTGACTTTC
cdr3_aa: CASSPPLQATGANVLTF

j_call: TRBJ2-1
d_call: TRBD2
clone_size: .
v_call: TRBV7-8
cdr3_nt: TGTGCCAGCAGCCCGCTCGGGAGGGGCGCCGAGAATGAGCAGTTCTTC
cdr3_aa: CASSPLGRGAENEQFF

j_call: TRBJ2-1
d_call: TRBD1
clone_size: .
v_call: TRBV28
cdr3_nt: TGTGCCAGTTCCACTTTCGGGACAGGGTACAATGAGCAGTTCTTC
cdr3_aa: CASSTFGTGYNEQFF

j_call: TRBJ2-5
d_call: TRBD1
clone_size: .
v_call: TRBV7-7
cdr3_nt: TGTGCTAGCAGCTTTAGACAGGGTATCCAAGAGACCCAGTACTTC
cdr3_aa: CASSFRQGIQETQYF

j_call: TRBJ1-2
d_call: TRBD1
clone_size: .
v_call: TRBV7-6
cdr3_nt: TGTGCCAGCAGCTTGGGACAGGCTCCAAACTATGGCTACACCTTC
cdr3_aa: CASSLGQAPNYGYTF

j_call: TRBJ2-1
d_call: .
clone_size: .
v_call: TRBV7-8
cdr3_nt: TGTGCCAGCAGCTCCACTAGGTTGTCCTACAATGAGCAGTTCTTC
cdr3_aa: CASSSTRLSYNEQFF

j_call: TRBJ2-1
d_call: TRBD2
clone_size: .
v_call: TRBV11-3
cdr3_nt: TGTGCCAGCAGCTTAGTAGAGCAGCGGGGGTCGGTGGATGAGCAGTTCTTC
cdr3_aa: CASSLVEQRGSVDEQFF

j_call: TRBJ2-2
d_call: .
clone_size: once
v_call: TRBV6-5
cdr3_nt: TGTGCCAGCAGGCGACAGTCGAACACCGGGGAGCTGTTTTTT
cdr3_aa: CASRRQSNTGELFF

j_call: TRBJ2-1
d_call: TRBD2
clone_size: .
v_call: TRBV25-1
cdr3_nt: TGTGCCAGCCGACGGGGGGACCACTACAATGAGCAGTTCTTC
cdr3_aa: CASRRGDHYNEQFF

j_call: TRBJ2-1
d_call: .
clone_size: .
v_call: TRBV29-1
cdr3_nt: TGCAGCGTTGAACGACCGGGTTTGAGCTCCTACAATGAGCAGTTCTTC
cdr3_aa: CSVERPGLSSYNEQFF